These T cell receptor beta chains were read from a single sample in a study of cytotoxic CD8 clonotypes in ibrutinib-treated CLL. Libraries were prepared by immunoSEQ multiplex PCR; TCRdb keeps only in-frame clonotypes and omits some of them. The sample consists of under 200,000 clones, 81% of them appearing once. The sample was PBMCs, taken after 12 months of ibrutinib treatment. The receptors were sampled from a human donor with chronic lymphocytic leukemia. The CDR3 runs from the conserved cysteine through the conserved F or W. The D gene is left open where the match is weak. Clone size is given for some rows only: seen once, a few or many times, or a class if the clone is expanded.

D gene | clone size | J gene | V gene | CDR3 protein | CDR3 DNA
- | - | TRBJ2-1 | TRBV27 | CASSPVTWIDNEQFF | TGTGCCAGCAGTCCCGTTACTTGGATAGACAATGAGCAGTTCTTC
- | - | TRBJ2-4 | TRBV2 | CASREGLAKNIQYF | TGTGCCAGCAGGGAAGGACTAGCCAAAAACATTCAGTACTTC
- | - | TRBJ2-7 | TRBV21-1 | CASHHRGDAYEQYF | TGTGCCAGTCACCACAGGGGCGACGCCTACGAGCAGTACTTC
TRBD2 | - | TRBJ2-7 | TRBV10-3 | CAISELAGVSYEQYF | TGTGCCATCAGTGAACTAGCGGGGGTCTCCTACGAGCAGTACTTC
TRBD1 | - | TRBJ1-4 | TRBV27 | CASSLQGANEKLFF | TGTGCCAGCAGTTTACAGGGGGCTAATGAAAAACTGTTTTTT
- | few | TRBJ2-2 | TRBV7-2 | CASRGSENTGELFF | TGTGCCAGCAGGGGTTCCGAGAACACCGGGGAGCTGTTTTTT
- | - | TRBJ1-5 | TRBV5-8 | CASSLDMYQPQHF | TGTGCCAGCAGCTTAGACATGTATCAGCCCCAGCATTTT
- | - | TRBJ1-2 | TRBV6-6 | CASTPDSYGYTF | TGTGCCAGCACCCCGGACAGCTATGGCTACACCTTC
TRBD2 | - | TRBJ2-7 | TRBV6-5 | CASSSLSGRAPYEQYF | TGTGCCAGCAGTTCTCTTAGCGGGAGGGCCCCCTACGAGCAGTACTTC
- | - | TRBJ1-1 | TRBV5-1 | CASSTSGTLNTEAFF | TGCGCCAGCAGCACATCCGGGACACTGAACACTGAAGCTTTCTTT
- | - | TRBJ1-1 | TRBV29-1 | CSVDGDTPGAFF | TGCAGCGTTGATGGGGATACCCCAGGCGCTTTCTTT
- | - | TRBJ1-3 | TRBV9 | CASGGGTIYF | TGTGCCAGCGGGGGGGGCACCATATATTTT
TRBD2 | - | TRBJ2-3 | TRBV28 | CASSPQARGARDTQYF | TGTGCCAGCAGTCCCCAGGCGCGGGGGGCCAGAGATACGCAGTATTTT
TRBD1 | few | TRBJ2-1 | TRBV30 | CAWGVGTGRGGGQFF | TGTGCCTGGGGGGTAGGGACAGGAAGGGGTGGTGGGCAGTTCTTC
TRBD1 | - | TRBJ1-2 | TRBV18 | CASSPFDRGQLTYGYTF | TGTGCCAGCTCACCTTTTGACAGGGGGCAGCTAACATATGGCTACACCTTC
- | - | TRBJ2-5 | TRBV13 | CASSLRETQYF | TGTGCCAGCAGCTTACGAGAGACCCAGTACTTC
TRBD1 | once | TRBJ2-2 | TRBV27 | CASSPRTGLAGELFF | TGTGCCAGCAGCCCCCGGACAGGGTTAGCCGGGGAGCTGTTTTTT
TRBD2 | - | TRBJ2-1 | TRBV28 | CASSLPTSGSHNEQFF | TGTGCCAGCAGTTTGCCGACTAGCGGGAGTCACAATGAGCAGTTCTTC